This TCR beta chain was sequenced for a study of shared clonotypes between healthy human individuals. Points from the study as a whole: What naive subsets generally showed was a larger estimated richness than memory subsets showed.

This clone was observed a single time. Its antigen is not identified. Sequencing was at deep level. TCRdb's table, derived via immunoSEQ multiplex PCR, lists solely in-frame clones and lacks some. The table has 730,000 or so clones, roughly 78% seen once. J was trimmed by 4 bases and V by 2 bases; bases with no gene match: 5. There are 15 residues in the CDR3. Germline lookup yields CDR1 SNHLY and CDR2 FYNNEI. Sequencing was performed on memory CD4+ T cells sorted from blood. Subset indicated: CD45RA-negative fraction. V gene TRBV2 combines with J gene TRBJ1-1; 9 bases match TRBD1. This TCR derives from a woman aged 25-40 years in good health. CDR3 in DNA: TGTGCCAGCAGTGAAACGGGACAGGGTTTCACTGAAGCTTTCTTT. It yields the protein CASSETGQGFTEAFF.